The clone carrying this TCR beta chain was found a few times. The sample originates from a study of blood T cell repertoires in COVID-19. Study in general: Acute and convalescent COVID-19 specimens originated in the United States, Italy and Spain. T cells, B-cell-depleted T cells, or PBMCs provided the cDNA or gDNA that served as material.

The CDR3 sequence is 12 residues long. Germline V gives CDR1 SGHRS, CDR2 YFSETQ. V shed 2 bases and J shed 7 bases, with 7 bases lying between them. Per the study methods: Amplification from reference gene primers served as the basis for estimated nucleated cell counts. The assay was immunoSEQ multiplex PCR, and TCRdb's table has in-frame clones only and misses some. That table furnishes V, J and clone size, whereas the DNA furnished D and trimming. The table shows a few hundred thousand clones, with 84% occurring only once. Patients from Seattle were sampled longitudinally, starting during active infection.

The sequencing input was peripheral blood. The sequence came from a person aged 70 to 79 with COVID-19, enrolled during active disease. The rearrangement uses TRBV5-1 and TRBJ2-1; a possible D gene is TRBD2 (5 bases). CDR3 coding DNA: TGCGCCAGCAGCTTCGGGGTAAATGAGCAGTTCTTC. Its translation is CASSFGVNEQFF.